The 30 T cell receptor beta chains below were found in one sample sequenced in a study of T cell responses to AZD1222 COVID-19 vaccine. TCRdb keeps only in-frame clones here, not all; method: immunoSEQ multiplex PCR. The table shows more than 110,000 clones, with 90% occurring only once. The starting material was peripheral blood, obtained on day 0 of AZD1222 vaccination. Source of these receptors: an adult in good health.

This clone appeared a single time. The J gene is TRBJ1-4, the V gene TRBV24-1; D not resolved. V was clipped by 0 bases and J by 5 bases, with 9 bases between them. The CDR3 totals 15 residues. From germline, CDR1 is KGHDR and CDR2 SFDVKD. CDR3 amino acids: CATSDLRGKNEKLFF. The CDR3 nucleotides read TGTGCCACCAGTGATTTGCGGGGTAAGAATGAAAAACTGTTTTTT.

The V call is TRBV9, the J call TRBJ2-3; tentatively, D is TRBD1 or TRBD2 (5 bases each). CDR1 and CDR2 from the germline V gene are SGDLS and YYNGEE. Trimming left V 4 bases short and J 4 bases short, with 13 bases between. The CDR3 has 14 residues. The chain's CDR3 is CASSPRVGADTQYF. CDR3 in DNA: TGTGCCAGCAGCCCCCGTGTGGGGGCAGATACGCAGTATTTT.

The V and J genes are TRBV4-1 and TRBJ2-7; the D gene could be TRBD1 or TRBD2 (6 bases each). Looked up from germline, CDR1 is MGHRA and CDR2 is YSYEKL. The CDR3 length is 15 residues. The ends were cut back, 8 bases at V and 4 bases at J, with 21 bases in the middle. CDR3: CASGPESTGGYEQYF. The CDR3 coding sequence is TGCGCCAGCGGGCCAGAATCGACAGGAGGGTACGAGCAGTACTTC.

The chain recombines TRBV15 with TRBJ1-3; 7 positions match TRBD1. J gave up 4 bases and V 1 base, and 1 base lay outside the gene matches. The germline CDR1 and CDR2 sequences are LNHNV and YYDKDF (reference sequence). This CDR3 has 14 residues. The chain's CDR3 is CATSRVGQGNTIYF. Written as DNA, the CDR3 is TGTGCCACCAGCAGAGTGGGACAGGGAAACACCATATATTTT.

The rearrangement joins TRBV23-1 to TRBJ2-5; 16 positions agree with TRBD2. TRBV23-1 carries the ORF label, with uncertain function. V shed 6 bases, J shed 4 bases, and the junction held 5 bases outside the gene matches. This CDR3 spans 16 amino acids. The CDR3 region is CASRGTSGRAGETQYF. The CDR3 nucleotides are TGCGCCAGCAGGGGGACTAGCGGGAGGGCCGGAGAGACCCAGTACTTC.

This clone was counted only a few times. The V call is TRBV3-1 (or the pseudogene TRBV3-2), the J call TRBJ2-1; TRBD2 agrees at 9 bases. V was clipped by 4 bases and J by 4 bases; unmatched bases: 8. Per germline, CDR1 LGHDT and CDR2 YNNKEL (reference sequence). CDR3 size: 16 residues. The CDR3, as DNA: TGTGCCAGCAGCCCCCGTAGCGGGGGAACTTACAATGAGCAGTTCTTC. Protein product: CASSPRSGGTYNEQFF.

This clone was seen a single time. The chain uses TRBV11-2 and TRBJ2-4; 12 bases are shared with TRBD1. CDR1 is SGHAT and CDR2 is FQNNGV in the germline V gene. CDR3 size: 16 residues. The V segment lost 1 base and the J segment 7 bases; nucleotides outside the gene matches: 5. The CDR3 nucleotides read TGTGCCAGCAGCTTAGCAGGGGGACAGGGGGCGAACATTCAGTACTTC. This translates into CASSLAGGQGANIQYF.

This clone occurred a few times. This chain links TRBV19 with TRBJ2-7; 7 bases line up with TRBD1. J lost 3 bases, V lost 1 base, and 6 bases had no gene match. Per germline, CDR1 LNHDA and CDR2 SQIVND (reference sequence). This CDR3 has 15 amino acids. CDR3 sequence: CASSIATGTDYEQYF. The CDR3 nucleotides read TGTGCCAGTAGTATAGCAACCGGGACAGACTACGAGCAGTACTTC.

V is TRBV6-4 and J is TRBJ1-4, with D uncertain. The CDR3 spans 15 residues. From germline, CDR1 is MRHNA and CDR2 SNTAGT. V lost 0 bases and J 5 bases, leaving 10 bases between the germline ends. The CDR3 nucleotides read TGTGCCAGCAGTGACTCGGGAGGATTCAATGAAAAACTGTTTTTT. This encodes CASSDSGGFNEKLFF.

V and J are TRBV5-4 and TRBJ1-1; weak D call: TRBD1 (5 bases). The germline V gene encodes CDR1 SGHNT and CDR2 YYREEE (reference sequence). This CDR3 region has 16 residues. The V end lost 4 bases, the J end lost 1 base, and 17 bases lay between the germline ends. The CDR3 spells CASSMEGKGRNTEAFF. Here the CDR3 DNA reads TGTGCCAGCAGCATGGAGGGCAAGGGGAGGAACACTGAAGCTTTCTTT.

The chain uses TRBV30 and TRBJ1-2; D unresolved. V was cut by 3 bases and J by 6 bases, with 11 bases left in between. There are 12 residues in the CDR3. Germline-derived CDR1 and CDR2 are GTSNPN and SVGIG (reference sequence). The DNA for the CDR3 is TGTGCCTGGAGGCTAGGATCGGATGGCTACACCTTC. It specifies CAWRLGSDGYTF.

The V and J genes are TRBV6-6 and TRBJ2-1; TRBD2 is a possible D gene (6 bases). From germline, CDR1 is MNHNY and CDR2 SVGAGI (reference sequence). V was cut by 6 bases and J by 2 bases, with 11 bases left in between. This CDR3 contains 14 residues. The CDR3 DNA reads TGTGCCAGCAGGGAGGGGAGAACCTACAATGAGCAGTTCTTC. Residues: CASREGRTYNEQFF.

The V gene is TRBV9, the J gene TRBJ1-2; TRBD1 is a possible D gene (6 bases). Germline values: CDR1 SGDLS, CDR2 YYNGEE. The length of the CDR3 is 16 residues. Trimming removed 3 bases from V and 1 base from J, with 16 bases in between. Here the CDR3 reads CASSDHLGQNNYGYTF. CDR3 sequence (DNA): TGTGCCAGCAGCGATCACTTAGGACAGAATAACTATGGCTACACCTTC.

The chain recombines TRBV19 with TRBJ2-3; D unresolved. CDR1 and CDR2 (germline): LNHDA, SQIVND (reference sequence). The CDR3 extends over 11 amino acids. The V end was cut by 6 bases, the J end by 4 bases, with 5 bases between. CDR3 loop: CASSVADTQYF. The CDR3 DNA reads as TGTGCCAGTAGCGTCGCAGATACGCAGTATTTT. Complete variable domain (other parts from reference TRBV19 and TRBJ2-3): DGGITQSPKYLFRKEGQNVTLSCEQNLNHDAMYWYRQDPGQGLRLIYYSQIVNDFQKGDIAEGYSVSREKKESFPLTVTSAQKNPTAFYLCASSVADTQYFGPGTRLTVL.

The V call is TRBV11-3, the J call TRBJ1-1; possibly TRBD1 for D (6 bases). Germline assignment: CDR1 SGHNT and CDR2 YENEEA. Trimming cost V 7 bases and J 0 bases, with 18 bases left between them. There are 16 residues in the CDR3. CDR3 DNA: TGTGCCAGCACCCCACGCCGCGGGGGCTTGAACACTGAAGCTTTCTTT. Protein product: CASTPRRGGLNTEAFF.

J is TRBJ1-6 and V is TRBV25-1; a possible D gene is TRBD1 (6 bases). Germline values: CDR1 MGHDK, CDR2 SYGVNS. This CDR3 region has 15 residues. Trimming left V 2 bases short and J 9 bases short, with 14 bases between. CDR3 DNA sequence: TGTGCCAGCAGTGAAGGGGGCAGGGGAACTTCACCCCTCCACTTT. Translating it yields CASSEGGRGTSPLHF.

The chain has TRBV13 and TRBJ2-3; TRBD2 aligns across 8 bases. The germline gives CDR1 PRHDT, CDR2 FYEKMQ (reference sequence). The CDR3 is 15 amino acids. The ends lost 5 bases at V and 4 bases at J; junction bases unmatched: 8. The CDR3 region has the DNA TGTGCCAGCAGCCGGCCCAGCGGGAGACCAGATACGCAGTATTTT. Its translation: CASSRPSGRPDTQYF. The variable domain in full, completed from reference TRBV13 and TRBJ2-3, reads AAGVIQSPRHLIKEKRETATLKCYPIPRHDTVYWYQQGPGQDPQFLISFYEKMQSDKGSIPDRFSAQQFSDYHSELNMSSLELGDSALYFCASSRPSGRPDTQYFGPGTRLTVL.

DNA for the CDR3: TGTGCCAGCAGAAGGGGACAGGTATCCTACGAGCAGTACTTC. This codes for CASRRGQVSYEQYF. The chain links TRBV6-5 to TRBJ2-7; 8 bases are shared with TRBD1. The CDR3 contains 14 residues. With V trimmed by 6 bases and J by 1 base, 5 bases remained unmatched. The germline V gene encodes CDR1 MNHEY and CDR2 SVGAGI.

J is TRBJ2-3 and V is TRBV5-4, with no clear D. Germline lookup yields CDR1 SGHNT and CDR2 YYREEE (reference sequence). The ends were cut back, 3 bases at V and 4 bases at J, with 12 bases in the middle. This CDR3 region has 14 residues. This CDR3 reads CASSSDPGPDTQYF. In DNA form, the CDR3 reads TGTGCCAGCAGCTCAGATCCTGGTCCAGATACGCAGTATTTT.

The V gene is TRBV7-2, the J gene TRBJ2-1, with D hard to call. The CDR3 loop spans 16 amino acids. Germline assignment: CDR1 SGHTA and CDR2 FQGNSA. The V end lost 7 bases, the J end lost 8 bases, and 24 bases lay between the germline ends. The DNA for the CDR3 is TGTGCCAGCAAGCCATCCACGGGTCTCGTGGGCGATGAGCAGTTCTTC. This translates into CASKPSTGLVGDEQFF.

CDR3: CASSESGSYEQYF. The CDR3 coding sequence is TGTGCCAGCAGTGAATCAGGGTCCTACGAGCAGTACTTC. The chain joins TRBV25-1 to TRBJ2-7; D is perhaps TRBD1 (5 bases). The V gene's germline CDR1 is MGHDK and CDR2 SYGVNS. Trimming took 1 base from V and 1 from J, leaving 5 bases between them. The CDR3 has 13 residues.

The CDR3 DNA sequence: TGCGCCAGCAGCTCGATCAGGGGGCCTATGGGAGGCTACACCTTC. Protein product: CASSSIRGPMGGYTF. This chain links TRBV5-1 with TRBJ1-2; 8 bases align to TRBD1. The CDR3 spans 15 residues. Germline V gene data show CDR1 as SGHRS and CDR2 as YFSETQ. V lost 3 bases, J lost 8 bases, and 12 bases stayed unmatched.

The chain employs TRBV27 and TRBJ2-3; TRBD1 aligns across 8 bases. CDR3 length: 15 residues. With V trimmed by 3 bases and J by 1 base, 3 bases remained unmatched. CDR1 is MNHEY, CDR2 SMNVEV, per germline (reference sequence). This CDR3 is CASSFGTGRTDTQYF. CDR3 bases: TGTGCCAGCAGTTTCGGGACAGGACGCACAGATACGCAGTATTTT.

The chain joins TRBV12-3 or TRBV12-4 to TRBJ2-1; D unclear. Between the trimmed V and J ends, which lost 3 bases and 7 bases, there was a span of 7 bases. CDR3 length: 12 residues. The CDR3 reads CASSFIVNEQFF. The CDR3, as DNA: TGTGCCAGCAGTTTTATTGTGAATGAGCAGTTCTTC.

The chain recombines TRBV6-5 with TRBJ2-7; no firm D call. There are 15 residues in the CDR3. Trimming took 6 bases from V and 1 from J, leaving 16 bases between them. Germline CDR1 is MNHEY and CDR2 is SVGAGI. The CDR3 nucleotides are TGTGCCAGCAGCGCCTCAGGCAGATATTCCTACGAGCAGTACTTC. Protein product: CASSASGRYSYEQYF.

This clone has a single count. V and J are TRBV9 and TRBJ2-1; the match to TRBD1 covers 8 bases. The CDR3 is made up of 15 amino acids. V trimming: 2 bases; J trimming: 2 bases; junction bases outside the gene matches: 3. The germline V gene has CDR1 SGDLS and CDR2 YYNGEE. CDR3 nucleotides: TGTGCCAGCAGCGTCACGGGACAGGCCTACAATGAGCAGTTCTTC. This codes for CASSVTGQAYNEQFF.

The chain couples TRBV9 to TRBJ1-2; D is unclear. This CDR3 contains 15 residues. Trimming stripped 3 bases from V and 2 bases from J, with 14 bases between. Germline V gives CDR1 SGDLS, CDR2 YYNGEE. Written as DNA, the CDR3 is TGTGCCAGCAGCGACGTCGGCGGCCCCAACTATGGCTACACCTTC. Encoded protein: CASSDVGGPNYGYTF.

This clone occurred a few times. The chain couples TRBV7-9 to TRBJ1-1; no clear D gene. The CDR3 consists of 13 residues. Germline V CDR1 and CDR2: SEHNR, FQNEAQ (reference sequence). V shed 5 bases and J shed 0 bases, with 7 bases lying between them. The CDR3 protein is CASSKDMNTEAFF. Written as DNA, the CDR3 is TGTGCCAGCAGCAAAGACATGAACACTGAAGCTTTCTTT.

CDR3 nucleotides: TGTGCCAGCAACGGCGGGGAGTGGCAGTATTTT. It translates to CASNGGEWQYF. The chain combines TRBV2 with TRBJ2-3, with D possibly TRBD2 on 6 matching bases. V was trimmed by 7 bases and J by 11 bases, leaving 13 bases between them. Germline V gene data show CDR1 as SNHLY and CDR2 as FYNNEI. CDR3 length: 11 amino acids. Looking up the rest from reference TRBV2 and TRBJ2-3 gives the full variable domain: EPEVTQTPSHQVTQMGQEVILRCVPISNHLYFYWYRQILGQKVEFLVSFYNNEISEKSEIFDDQFSVERPDGSNFTLKIRSTKLEDSAMYFCASNGGEWQYFGPGTRLTVL.

The genes are TRBV25-1 and TRBJ1-2; D is unresolved. The V gene lost 2 bases and the J gene lost 6 bases, with 7 bases spanning the gap. The CDR3 contains 12 residues. Germline V gene sequence: CDR1 MGHDK, CDR2 SYGVNS. The CDR3 DNA follows: TGTGCCAGCAGTGAAAGATGGGATGGCTACACCTTC. Translating it yields CASSERWDGYTF.